The 5 T cell receptor beta chains given below trace back to one sample, sequenced in a study of cytomegalovirus exposure and HLA in healthy donors. With 60 Vbeta and 13 Jbeta primers, the PCR was carried out. Using immunoSEQ multiplex PCR, the repertoire was profiled, and TCRdb retains in-frame clones only, with some absent. The sample yields over 150,000 clones, more than 70% seen once. Sequenced input: PBMCs. These receptor sequences come from a man in his sixties in good health and CMV-seronegative.

This chain links TRBV28 with TRBJ1-1, with 8 bases matching TRBD1. The CDR3 loop spans 16 amino acids. From germline, CDR1 is MDHEN and CDR2 SYDVKM. Germline trimming cut 6 bases from V and 0 bases from J; bases unmatched to any gene: 9. CDR3 sequence (DNA): TGTGCCAGCAGCCCCGGGACAGGACCCATGAACACTGAAGCTTTCTTT. Its protein is CASSPGTGPMNTEAFF.

The V and J genes are TRBV30 and TRBJ1-4; D remains ambiguous. The CDR3 is 13 amino acids. V lost 8 bases, J lost 0 bases, and 10 bases lay in between. Germline-derived CDR1 and CDR2 are GTSNPN and SVGIG (reference sequence). CDR3 region: CAVSGSTNEKLFF. CDR3 coding DNA: TGTGCCGTCTCGGGGTCAACTAATGAAAAACTGTTTTTT. Based on the CDR3 plus reference TRBV30 and TRBJ1-4, the full variable domain is SQTIHQWPATLVQPVGSPLSLECTVEGTSNPNLYWYRQAAGRGLQLLFYSVGIGQISSEVPQNLSASRPQDRQFILSSKKLLLSDSGFYLCAVSGSTNEKLFFGSGTQLSVL.

This clone was detected only a few times. The V gene is TRBV4-1, the J gene TRBJ2-2, with TRBD2 matching over 8 bases. Germline CDR1 reads MGHRA; CDR2 reads YSYEKL. Trimming at V came to 1 base and at J to 1 base, leaving 2 bases not matched to a gene. The CDR3 is made up of 16 amino acids. The CDR3 sequence is CASSQGGGLNTGELFF. The DNA of the CDR3 is TGCGCCAGCAGCCAAGGCGGGGGGCTGAACACCGGGGAGCTGTTTTTT.

V and J are TRBV4-3 and TRBJ2-7; TRBD2 might be the D (5 bases). With 0 bases removed from V and 3 bases from J, the gap between germline ends came to 15 bases. The CDR3 totals 16 residues. Germline V gene sequence: CDR1 LGHNA, CDR2 YSLEER. The CDR3 DNA reads TGCGCCAGCAGCCAAGACCCCCAAGGGAGTTACTACGAGCAGTACTTC. Encoded protein: CASSQDPQGSYYEQYF.

The chain combines TRBV9 with TRBJ1-4; D unclear. This CDR3 comprises 14 residues. V dropped 0 bases and J dropped 5 bases, with 8 bases sitting between them. In germline, CDR1 is SGDLS, CDR2 YYNGEE. CDR3 residues: CASSVAGGNEKLFF. CDR3 coding DNA: TGTGCCAGCAGCGTAGCTGGAGGGAATGAAAAACTGTTTTTT.